A selection of T cell receptor beta chains follows, all from one sample in a study of T cell clonotyping in hematopoietic cell transplantation. Profiling relied on immunoSEQ multiplex PCR, and the TCRdb table lists in-frame clones only, not all of them. This repertoire shows fewer than 40,000 clones, 88% found once; its top ten account for nearly 2%. Sequences were obtained from peripheral blood mononuclear cells. These receptors all stem from a middle-aged woman in good health. Some clones in this sample may be carry-over from other donors' samples. Each CDR3 is given with its conserved first and last residue. A D gene is named only where the DNA matches it firmly. Where a row states a size, it is once, few, many or the class of an expanded clone; other rows omit it.

j_gene,v_gene,len,abundance,d_gene,CDR3nt,CDR3aa
TRBJ1-5,TRBV10-1,19,.,.,TGCGCCAGCAGTGAGTCAGGGGGGTCGGGGAGGGGGAGCAATCAGCCCCAGCATTTT,CASSESGGSGRGSNQPQHF
TRBJ2-1,TRBV11-1,15,.,.,TGTGCCAGCAGCTTATCGGCAGGGACCTACAATGAGCAGTTCTTC,CASSLSAGTYNEQFF
TRBJ1-1,TRBV2,12,.,.,TGTGCCAGCAGAATTGGGTGGACTGAAGCTTTCTTT,CASRIGWTEAFF
TRBJ1-1,TRBV29-1,13,once,.,TGCAGCGTTACGGACGGGAGTAGGACTGAAGCTTTCTTT,CSVTDGSRTEAFF
TRBJ1-1,TRBV7-2,16,.,.,TGTGCCAGCAGCTTAGGCGGGGCCAGACTCGGAACTGAAGCTTTCTTT,CASSLGGARLGTEAFF
TRBJ2-5,TRBV7-8,11,.,.,TGTGCCAGCAGCTTAACAGAGACCCAGTACTTC,CASSLTETQYF
TRBJ1-2,TRBV30,11,.,.,TGTGCCTGGAGTGTATACCGTGGCTACACCTTC,CAWSVYRGYTF
TRBJ2-3,TRBV30,14,.,TRBD2,TGTGCCTGGGGTCTCGCGGGAGAGGTAGATACGCAGTATTTT,CAWGLAGEVDTQYF
TRBJ2-5,TRBV5-1,16,.,.,TGCGCCAGCAGCTTGAATCTTGTTACGGGAGACGAGACCCAGTACTTC,CASSLNLVTGDETQYF
TRBJ2-7,TRBV5-6,11,.,.,TGTGCCAGCAGCTTCCTCTACGAGCAGTACTTC,CASSFLYEQYF
TRBJ2-1,TRBV7-2,15,once,.,TGTGCCAGCAGCCGGAGGGGGGCGGGACGCAATGAGCAGTTCTTC,CASSRRGAGRNEQFF
TRBJ1-2,TRBV28,13,.,.,TGTGCCAGCAGGGCCGAGGGGGAGGGGGGCTACACCTTC,CASRAEGEGGYTF
TRBJ1-5,TRBV18,13,.,.,TGTGCCAGCTCACAGGGTACGAATCAGCCCCAGCATTTT,CASSQGTNQPQHF
TRBJ2-3,TRBV7-9,17,.,.,TGTGCCAGCAGCTCCCCCAGGGACTCCAATGGGGCAGATACGCAGTATTTT,CASSSPRDSNGADTQYF
TRBJ1-5,TRBV28,16,few,.,TGTGCCAGCAGTCAACAGGGAGTGGATAGCAATCAGCCCCAGCATTTT,CASSQQGVDSNQPQHF
TRBJ2-2,TRBV7-3,15,.,.,TGTGCCAGCAGCGATGGACTGGAAAACACCGGGGAGCTGTTTTTT,CASSDGLENTGELFF
TRBJ2-7,TRBV5-1,16,.,TRBD2,TGCGCCAGCAGCTTGGCTACTAGCGGGAGGGCCTACGAGCAGTACTTC,CASSLATSGRAYEQYF
TRBJ2-3,TRBV7-9,16,.,TRBD2,TGTGCCAGCAGCCCAATCGGACTAGCGCCGACAGATACGCAGTATTTT,CASSPIGLAPTDTQYF
TRBJ1-2,TRBV19,15,.,.,TGTGCCAGTAGTATAGATCTGTCCAGAAATTATGGCTACACCTTC,CASSIDLSRNYGYTF
TRBJ2-3,TRBV7-2,16,.,.,TGTGCCAGCAGACCGTTGGAGGAGGATGGCACAGATACGCAGTATTTT,CASRPLEEDGTDTQYF
TRBJ2-1,TRBV14,13,.,.,TGTGCCAGCAGCCAAGAACTAGCCAATGAGCAGTTCTTC,CASSQELANEQFF
TRBJ1-2,TRBV4-3,14,.,.,TGCGCCAGCAGCCAAGAGTACAGTCCAGGGGGCTACACCTTC,CASSQEYSPGGYTF
TRBJ2-7,TRBV10-1,16,.,.,TGCGCCAGCAGTGAGGGGTATAGCTCGAGAATCTACGAGCAGTACTTC,CASSEGYSSRIYEQYF
TRBJ1-5,TRBV6-6,13,.,.,TGTGCCAGCAGTTCGGTCATTTCAGCGGCCCAGCATTTT,CASSSVISAAQHF
TRBJ1-2,TRBV10-3,14,.,.,TGTGCCATCTCGGGAGACAGTAATAACTATGGCTACACCTTC,CAISGDSNNYGYTF
TRBJ2-5,TRBV5-1,14,.,.,TGCGCCAGCAGCCCCCGGCAGACCCAAGAGACCCAGTACTTC,CASSPRQTQETQYF
TRBJ2-5,TRBV7-2,15,few,.,TGTGCCAGCAGCCTGGGGTGGGGCGGCCAAGAGACCCAGTACTTC,CASSLGWGGQETQYF
TRBJ2-2,TRBV6-6,16,.,TRBD2,TGTGCCAGCAGCCCCATTAGCGGGAGCCTTACCGGGGAGCTGTTTTTT,CASSPISGSLTGELFF
TRBJ1-4,TRBV23-1,10,.,.,TGCGCCAGCAGTCGGGACAAGGTGTTTTTT,CASSRDKVFF
TRBJ2-7,TRBV5-1,15,.,.,TGCGCCAGCAGCCCTGGCGGGACAGCCCGCTGGGAGCAGTACTTC,CASSPGGTARWEQYF
TRBJ1-1,TRBV7-8,15,few,.,TGTGCCAGCAGCCACCTCGGGGGCAGGTCCACTGAAGCTTTCTTT,CASSHLGGRSTEAFF
TRBJ1-2,TRBV19,14,.,.,TGTGCCAGTATTTCTCGCCCAGATCACTATGGCTACACCTTC,CASISRPDHYGYTF
TRBJ1-1,TRBV18,11,.,.,TGTGCCAGCTCACCCCAGGGTATAGCTTTCTTT,CASSPQGIAFF
TRBJ1-5,TRBV21-1,15,.,.,TGTGCCAGCAGCAAAGGTCAGGGTAGCAATCAGCCCCAGCATTTT,CASSKGQGSNQPQHF
TRBJ2-5,TRBV11-2,13,.,.,TGTGCCAGCAGCTTGGAGACGGAAGAGACCCAGTACTTC,CASSLETEETQYF
TRBJ1-1,TRBV19,14,.,TRBD1,TGTGCCAGTAGTAAAGGACAGGGGAACACTGAAGCTTTCTTT,CASSKGQGNTEAFF
TRBJ1-2,TRBV6-1,15,.,.,TGTGCCAGCAGTGCTTGGGACCCTCGTAGCTATGGCTACACCTTC,CASSAWDPRSYGYTF
TRBJ2-5,TRBV30,11,.,.,TGTGCCTGGAGTGTACGTGAGACCCAGTACTTC,CAWSVRETQYF
TRBJ2-5,TRBV28,16,.,TRBD2,TGTGCCAGCGAAAGTGTGGGACTAGCGCGGGAGGAGACCCAGTACTTC,CASESVGLAREETQYF
TRBJ2-5,TRBV6-1,13,.,TRBD1,TGTGCCAGCAGTCGGACAGGTCAAGAGACCCAGTACTTC,CASSRTGQETQYF
TRBJ2-7,TRBV7-9,14,.,.,TGTGCCAGCAGCTTAGTTCAGGGAAGAGGCGAGCAGTACTTC,CASSLVQGRGEQYF
TRBJ2-1,TRBV7-8,16,.,TRBD1,TGTGCCAGCAGCTTAGACAGGGGGATTCTAGACAATGAGCAGTTCTTC,CASSLDRGILDNEQFF
TRBJ2-2,TRBV10-2,14,.,TRBD2,TGCGCCAGCTGCCTAGCGGGAGGGGACGGGGAGCTGTTTTTT,CASCLAGGDGELFF
TRBJ2-1,TRBV10-1,16,once,TRBD2,TGCGCGAGCAGTGGACCTAGCGGGGGAATCGGGAATGAGCAGTTCTTC,CASSGPSGGIGNEQFF
TRBJ2-7,TRBV30,14,.,.,TGTGCCTGGAGTGTTTGGTCCCAGTCGGGACGAATTATCTTC,CAWSVWSQSGRIIF
TRBJ2-2,TRBV6-5,12,few,.,TGTGCCAGCGGTAGATACACCGGGGAGCTGTTTTTT,CASGRYTGELFF
TRBJ1-3,TRBV11-1,14,.,TRBD1,TGTGCCAGCAGCCCACAGGGGGACGGAAACACCATATATTTT,CASSPQGDGNTIYF
TRBJ2-7,TRBV29-1,14,.,TRBD1,TGCAGCGCCAACAAAGGGACAGGGGCCTACGAGCAGTACTTC,CSANKGTGAYEQYF
TRBJ1-1,TRBV7-9,14,.,TRBD1,TGTGCCAGCAGCGTTGACAGGGATCACACTGAAGCTTTCTTT,CASSVDRDHTEAFF
TRBJ1-2,TRBV5-6,14,once,TRBD1,TGTGCCAGCAGCCCGGGACAGGCTAACTATGGCTACACCTTC,CASSPGQANYGYTF
TRBJ2-2,TRBV4-1,15,.,.,TGCGCCAGCAGCCAAGATCAATTAAACACCGGGGAGCTGTTTTTT,CASSQDQLNTGELFF
TRBJ2-5,TRBV28,13,.,.,TGTGCCAGCAGTTTAGGGATCCAAGAGACCCAGTACTTC,CASSLGIQETQYF
TRBJ1-4,TRBV5-1,16,.,TRBD1,TGCGCCAGCAGCCCCCTCTTGTCAGGGGGGGGAGAAAAACTGTTTTTT,CASSPLLSGGGEKLFF
TRBJ2-2,TRBV5-1,16,.,TRBD2,TGCGCCAGCAGCCAAGGACTAGCGGGAGTAGCCGGGGAGCTGTTTTTT,CASSQGLAGVAGELFF
TRBJ2-7,TRBV2,14,.,TRBD2,TGTGCCAGCAGGCGGGGGGCGGAATCCTACGAGCAGTACTTC,CASRRGAESYEQYF
TRBJ1-2,TRBV6-1,16,.,.,TGTGCCAGCAGTGAAGCGCTTGTTACGGGGGTGGACGGCTACACCTTC,CASSEALVTGVDGYTF
TRBJ1-4,TRBV28,16,.,TRBD1,TGTGCCAGCAGTGGGCCCCGTCAGGGGGCAGGGGAAAAACTGTTTTTT,CASSGPRQGAGEKLFF
TRBJ1-2,TRBV9,17,.,.,TGTGCCAGCAGCGTAGCCGCCCTCCCGACAGAGAACTATGGCTACACCTTC,CASSVAALPTENYGYTF